This T cell receptor (beta chain) emerged from a study of human T cells and chemical hapten exposure. The CDR3 sequence is 17 residues long. The germline V gene has CDR1 SNHLY and CDR2 FYNNEI. V lost 0 bases and J lost 0, with 14 bases in between. Described time point: healthy volunteer bleed at 6 weeks. Researchers extracted total RNA from unfractionated whole blood. The library gave individual cDNA molecules unique molecular identifiers. From the RACE reads, TCRdb called clonotypes with MiXCR, one entry per CDR3 protein. The table lists about 47,000 distinct CDR3 sequences, 3.5% to 4% of them singletons.

The TCR originated in a human donor in good health. Some clones in this sample may be carry-over from other donors' samples. The sample consisted of whole blood. The rearrangement joins TRBV2 to TRBJ1-1; possible D gene TRBD1, 5 bases. DNA for the CDR3: TGTGCCAGCAGTGAAGCGGGGGTAAGAAACATGAACACTGAAGCTTTCTTT. This sequence encodes CASSEAGVRNMNTEAFF. Full variable domain (missing parts from reference TRBV2 and TRBJ1-1): EPEVTQTPSHQVTQMGQEVILRCVPISNHLYFYWYRQILGQKVEFLVSFYNNEISEKSEIFDDQFSVERPDGSNFTLKIRSTKLEDSAMYFCASSEAGVRNMNTEAFFGQGTRLTVV.